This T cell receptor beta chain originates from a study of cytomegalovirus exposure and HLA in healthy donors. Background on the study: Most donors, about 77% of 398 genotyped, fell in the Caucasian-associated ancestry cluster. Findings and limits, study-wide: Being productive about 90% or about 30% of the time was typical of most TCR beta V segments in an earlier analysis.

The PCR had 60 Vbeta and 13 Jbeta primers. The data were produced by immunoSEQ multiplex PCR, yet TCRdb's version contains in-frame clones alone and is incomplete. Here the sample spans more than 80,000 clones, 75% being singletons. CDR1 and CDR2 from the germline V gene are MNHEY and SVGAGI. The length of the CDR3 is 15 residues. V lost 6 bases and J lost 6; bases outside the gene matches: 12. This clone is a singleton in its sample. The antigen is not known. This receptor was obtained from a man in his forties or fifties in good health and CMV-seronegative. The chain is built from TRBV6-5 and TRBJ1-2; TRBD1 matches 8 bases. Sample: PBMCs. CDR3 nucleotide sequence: TGTGCCAGCAGGTCAAGGGGCAGGGGGCCAGATGGCTACACCTTC. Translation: CASRSRGRGPDGYTF.